The 10 T cell receptor beta chains in this list originate from one sample, sequenced in a study of CD8 T cells in Susac syndrome. After extraction with the RNeasy kit, 0.5 to 1 ug of the RNA was reverse transcribed using random hexamers. MiXCR, applied by TCRdb to the immunoSEQ multiplex PCR reads, yields one record per CDR3 protein. The table includes around 150,000 distinct CDR3 sequences, over 90% detected once. Sequenced: CD8+ T cells from PBMCs. The receptors were sampled from a human donor with Susac syndrome.

The chain links TRBV5-1 to TRBJ2-7; weak D call: TRBD2 (6 bases). Germline V gene data show CDR1 as SGHRS and CDR2 as YFSETQ. V lost 7 bases and J 4 bases, leaving 15 bases between the germline ends. There are 13 residues in the CDR3. As DNA, the CDR3 is TGCGCCAGCCGGGAGAGCGGGCGTTACGAGCAGTACTTC. This translates into CASRESGRYEQYF.

The rearrangement uses TRBV19 and TRBJ1-2; 8 positions match TRBD1. CDR1 is LNHDA and CDR2 is SQIVND in the germline V gene (reference sequence). This CDR3 spans 14 amino acids. J was trimmed by 2 bases and V by 6 bases; bases with no gene match: 5. CDR3 sequence: CASSDGTGNYGYTF. The DNA for the CDR3 is TGTGCCAGTAGCGACGGGACAGGAAACTATGGCTACACCTTC.

V is TRBV28 and J is TRBJ1-2; D perhaps matches TRBD1 (5 bases). The length of the CDR3 is 15 residues. Looked up from germline, CDR1 is MDHEN and CDR2 is SYDVKM. V lost 5 bases, J lost 4 bases, and 17 bases lay in between. The CDR3 DNA follows: TGTGCCAGCAGTCCCGGGACGCTTGAGGGCTATGGCTACACCTTC. Protein sequence: CASSPGTLEGYGYTF.

This chain uses TRBV2 with TRBJ2-2, with 14 bases lining up with TRBD2. The length of the CDR3 is 17 residues. Germline-derived CDR1 and CDR2 are SNHLY and FYNNEI. V gave up 7 bases and J gave up 2 bases; unmatched junction bases: 6. CDR3 sequence (DNA): TGTGCCAGCAATACCGGGACTAGCGGGAGAAACACCGGGGAGCTGTTTTTT. Amino acid sequence: CASNTGTSGRNTGELFF. The full variable domain, completed using reference TRBV2 and TRBJ2-2, is EPEVTQTPSHQVTQMGQEVILRCVPISNHLYFYWYRQILGQKVEFLVSFYNNEISEKSEIFDDQFSVERPDGSNFTLKIRSTKLEDSAMYFCASNTGTSGRNTGELFFGEGSRLTVL.

The rearrangement uses TRBV5-5 and TRBJ2-2, with D unclear. Germline V gene sequence: CDR1 SGHKS, CDR2 YYEKEE (reference sequence). This CDR3 is 13 amino acids long. V dropped 6 bases and J dropped 0 bases, with 6 bases sitting between them. The CDR3 protein is CASIYANTGELFF. CDR3 in DNA: TGTGCCAGCATCTACGCGAACACCGGGGAGCTGTTTTTT. Supplemented by reference TRBV5-5 and TRBJ2-2, the full variable domain reads DAGVTQSPTHLIKTRGQQVTLRCSPISGHKSVSWYQQVLGQGPQFIFQYYEKEERGRGNFPDRFSARQFPNYSSELNVNALLLGDSALYLCASIYANTGELFFGEGSRLTVL.

This rearrangement joins TRBV12-3 or TRBV12-4 to TRBJ2-1; 11 bases are shared with TRBD2. This CDR3 region has 17 residues. V lost 5 bases to trimming and J lost 1 base; unmatched junction nucleotides: 7. The DNA of the CDR3 is TGTGCCAGCAGTCCACTGACTAGCGGGGTTTCCTACAATGAGCAGTTCTTC. Protein: CASSPLTSGVSYNEQFF.

This clonotype was counted a few times. In DNA form, the CDR3 reads TGTGCCAGCAGTTTTGGTAGGGCCTACGAGCAGTACTTC. This translates into CASSFGRAYEQYF. The J gene is TRBJ2-7, the V gene TRBV27; unclear D gene. V dropped 3 bases and J dropped 2 bases, with 8 bases sitting between them. The CDR3 is made up of 13 amino acids. Germline V gene data show CDR1 as MNHEY and CDR2 as SMNVEV (reference sequence).

The chain links TRBV12-3 or TRBV12-4 to TRBJ2-1; D unclear. The CDR3 loop spans 13 amino acids. Trimming left V 4 bases short and J 4 bases short, with 8 bases between. The DNA for the CDR3 is TGTGCCAGCAGTTCGGCAGCATACAATGAGCAGTTCTTC. Translated: CASSSAAYNEQFF.

The rearrangement joins TRBV9 to TRBJ2-7; 8 nucleotides match TRBD2. CDR1 is SGDLS and CDR2 is YYNGEE in the germline V gene. This CDR3 spans 14 amino acids. V trimming: 3 bases; J trimming: 2 bases; junction bases outside the gene matches: 4. Here the CDR3 reads CASSAGAGAYEQYF. In nucleotides, the CDR3 is TGTGCCAGCAGCGCAGGAGCGGGAGCCTACGAGCAGTACTTC.

In its sample, this clonotype was seen a few times. The V call is TRBV6-5, the J call TRBJ2-7, with unresolved D. Germline-derived CDR1 and CDR2 are MNHEY and SVGAGI. This CDR3 region has 12 residues. V lost 6 bases and J 2 bases, leaving 8 bases between the germline ends. The CDR3 region has the DNA TGTGCCAGCAGCACCGCAACCTACGAGCAGTACTTC. Amino acid sequence: CASSTATYEQYF.